The clone carrying this T cell receptor beta chain was counted many times. What it binds is not known. Regions amplified from RNA transcripts were the TCR beta CDR3 regions. Initially, a first-round RT-PCR of the TCR CDR3 employed the HTBI primer set. Via MiXCR, TCRdb re-called the multiplex PCR reads, giving one row per CDR3 protein. In the table there are fewer than 650,000 distinct CDR3 sequences, about 14% of which are singletons. This sample was included in a study of T cells in Graves' hyperthyroidism and ophthalmopathy. Losses at the gene ends were 8 bases for V and 6 bases for J; bases not matched to a gene: 14. The CDR3 is 16 amino acids. The germline CDR1 and CDR2 sequences are MDHEN and SYDVKM. Study-level findings and limits: Among clonotypes expanded in thyroid above 0.001, most were also found in blood. A 13 V-J model separated ophthalmopathy from stable hyperthyroidism. Prediction of ophthalmopathy progression came a median around 7.1 months pre-onset.

The chain carries TRBV28 and TRBJ2-7, with 12 nucleotides matching TRBD2. The sequence was obtained from a woman under 30 with Graves' ophthalmopathy. Sequenced sample: blood. This CDR3 is CASRGAMTSGRSEQYF. CDR3 bases: TGTGCCAGCCGGGGGGCGATGACTAGCGGGAGATCCGAGCAGTACTTC.